The 23 T cell receptor beta chains in this list originate from one sample, sequenced in a study of blood T cell repertoires in COVID-19 (dated by TCRdb to the early 2020s). Libraries were prepared through the immunoSEQ multiplex PCR assay. The immuneACCESS repertoire file appears here via TCRdb, limited to in-frame rearrangements. These files lack a portion of the clones; in checked studies, under half of the deficit traces to unresolved V genes, and the cause of the others is not known. The sample yields around 190,000 clones; more than 80% were counted once. Together, the top ten hold 8.2% of the sample. The sample taken for sequencing was peripheral blood. The receptors stem from an older woman with acute or convalescent COVID-19.

The chain carries TRBV7-3 and TRBJ2-5; no clear D. Germline CDR1 reads SGHTA; CDR2 reads FQGTGA. The V end was cut by 5 bases, the J end by 4 bases, with 5 bases between. This CDR3 has 11 residues. CDR3 coding DNA: TGTGCCAGCAGCCCCATAGAGACCCAGTACTTC. This sequence encodes CASSPIETQYF.

This chain uses TRBV6-5 with TRBJ1-1; 7 bases map to TRBD1. The CDR3 loop spans 15 amino acids. V was pared by 8 bases and J by 0 bases, with 9 bases of the junction left unmatched. Germline assignment: CDR1 MNHEY and CDR2 SVGAGI. The CDR3 loop reads CASVTLTGLNTEAFF. For the CDR3, the DNA is TGTGCCAGCGTAACCCTGACAGGGTTGAACACTGAAGCTTTCTTT.

This chain joins TRBV30 and TRBJ1-3; D remains ambiguous. Germline-derived CDR1 and CDR2 are GTSNPN and SVGIG (reference sequence). Between the trimmed V and J ends, which lost 2 bases and 0 bases, there was a span of 11 bases. The length of the CDR3 is 15 residues. CDR3 DNA: TGTGCCTGGAGTAGTGGAGTAAGCTCTGGAAACACCATATATTTT. Encoded protein: CAWSSGVSSGNTIYF.

This clone turned up a few times. The V call is TRBV10-3, the J call TRBJ2-7, with D possibly TRBD2 on 5 matching bases. Germline V gene data show CDR1 as ENHRY and CDR2 as SYGVKD. This CDR3 is 12 amino acids long. V was cut by 5 bases and J by 3 bases, with 8 bases left in between. The CDR3 bases are TGTGCCATCAGTTCCGGGAACTACGAGCAGTACGTC. Its translation is CAISSGNYEQYV.

The DNA for the CDR3 is TGTGCCAGCACCAACTCGGGGAGGCCTAGCGGGAGAGGTTACAATGAGCAGTTCTTC. It codes for CASTNSGRPSGRGYNEQFF. This chain links TRBV27 with TRBJ2-1; 10 bases align to TRBD2. The CDR3 totals 19 residues. The trim removed 7 bases at V and 4 bases at J, leaving 19 bases unmatched. CDR1 and CDR2 from the germline V gene are MNHEY and SMNVEV (reference sequence).

This chain uses TRBV19 with TRBJ2-5, with 7 nucleotides matching TRBD2. This CDR3 has 12 amino acids. V was clipped by 6 bases and J by 5 bases; unmatched bases: 3. CDR1 and CDR2 (germline): LNHDA, SQIVND (reference sequence). This chain's CDR3 is CASRGGFETQYF. In nucleotides, the CDR3 is TGTGCCAGTAGGGGGGGGTTCGAGACCCAGTACTTC.

This clone was seen only once. The V call is TRBV5-1, the J call TRBJ1-2; 8 nucleotides line up with TRBD1. Germline CDR1 reads SGHRS; CDR2 reads YFSETQ. CDR3 size: 16 residues. Unmatched junction bases numbered 8, after V lost 0 bases and J lost 4 bases. The CDR3, as DNA: TGCGCCAGCAGCTTGGCCCCCCGAGGACAGGGCTATGGCTACACCTTC. It encodes CASSLAPRGQGYGYTF.

The chain carries TRBV12-3 or TRBV12-4 and TRBJ1-1; no clear D gene. V was trimmed by 8 bases and J by 3 bases, leaving 7 bases between them. The CDR3 spans 11 residues. The chain's CDR3 is CASSSDTEAFF. DNA for the CDR3: TGTGCCAGCTCTTCGGACACTGAAGCTTTCTTT.

This clone has a single count. The chain links TRBV6-5 to TRBJ1-2, with 10 bases fitting TRBD1. Germline V CDR1 and CDR2: MNHEY, SVGAGI. J lost 4 bases, V lost 7 bases, and 9 bases had no gene match. This CDR3 contains 15 residues. The CDR3 DNA is TGTGCCAGCATCCCATCGAGGGACAGGGGCTATGGCTACACCTTC. Protein sequence: CASIPSRDRGYGYTF.

This chain uses TRBV12-3 or TRBV12-4 with TRBJ2-5; D possibly corresponds to TRBD1 (6 bases). The CDR3 loop spans 13 amino acids. V lost 0 bases to trimming and J lost 5 bases, with 7 bases between them. The CDR3 reads CASSLAGGETQYF. CDR3 sequence (DNA): TGTGCCAGCAGTTTAGCAGGGGGTGAGACCCAGTACTTC.

V is TRBV19 and J is TRBJ1-2; D gene ambiguous. This CDR3 region has 12 residues. The germline gives CDR1 LNHDA, CDR2 SQIVND (reference sequence). The germline V and J ends were trimmed by 6 bases and 1 base, with 6 bases remaining between them. CDR3 amino acids: CASSTSNYGYTF. Here the CDR3 DNA reads TGTGCCAGTAGCACCAGTAACTATGGCTACACCTTC.

The chain recombines TRBV6-5 with TRBJ1-1; the D is unclear. CDR3 length: 12 residues. V was cut by 6 bases and J by 6 bases, with 11 bases left in between. Germline V lookup: CDR1 MNHEY, CDR2 SVGAGI. The CDR3 protein is CASRAVISEAFF. CDR3 DNA: TGTGCCAGCAGGGCAGTTATATCTGAAGCTTTCTTT.

The V call is TRBV5-4, the J call TRBJ2-1; a weak D match, TRBD2 (6 bases). This CDR3 spans 16 amino acids. The germline V gene has CDR1 SGHNT and CDR2 YYREEE (reference sequence). V lost 4 bases and J 0 bases, leaving 14 bases between the germline ends. In DNA form, the CDR3 reads TGTGCCAGCAGCCCCCCCGGGACTTCCTCCTACAATGAGCAGTTCTTC. It translates to CASSPPGTSSYNEQFF.

Here the CDR3 DNA reads TGTGCCAGCAGTTACCCGGCGGGAGTTTCGGTCCGTCGGCAGTTCTTC. Protein product: CASSYPAGVSVRRQFF. The chain is built from TRBV6-2 or TRBV6-3 and TRBJ2-1, with 7 bases matching TRBD2. There are 16 residues in the CDR3. Germline V gene data show CDR1 as MNHEY and CDR2 as SVGEGT. J gave up 12 bases and V 2 bases, and 16 bases lay outside the gene matches.

The chain is built from TRBV27 and TRBJ2-1; the match to TRBD2 covers 8 bases. Germline V CDR1 and CDR2: MNHEY, SMNVEV (reference sequence). The CDR3 spans 14 residues. After removal of 5 bases from V and 4 bases from J, the junction contained 4 bases not matched to a gene. The CDR3 region has the DNA TGTGCCAGCAGTATGTTAGCGGGGTACAATGAGCAGTTCTTC. As protein: CASSMLAGYNEQFF.

Notes on this clone: The sample contains more than one DNA sequence encoding this CDR3. This chain connects TRBV18 to TRBJ1-5; D possibly corresponds to TRBD1 (6 bases). Deletions cut 3 bases from V and 4 bases from J, with 7 bases between. The length of the CDR3 is 13 residues. Germline lookup yields CDR1 KGHSH and CDR2 LQKENI. The CDR3 sequence: CASSPDRNQPQHF. The CDR3 DNA reads as TGTGCCAGCTCACCCGACAGGAATCAGCCCCAGCATTTT.

This rearrangement joins TRBV25-1 to TRBJ1-1; a weak D match, TRBD1 (6 bases). V was cut by 6 bases and J by 4 bases, with 12 bases left in between. Germline values: CDR1 MGHDK, CDR2 SYGVNS. The CDR3 is made up of 13 amino acids. CDR3 residues: CASSVDRFTEAFF. The CDR3 coding sequence is TGTGCCAGCAGCGTGGACAGATTCACTGAAGCTTTCTTT.

This clone was seen only once. The chain is built from TRBV18 and TRBJ1-5; no definite D call. Per germline, CDR1 KGHSH and CDR2 LQKENI. Deletions cut 3 bases from V and 2 bases from J, with 5 bases between. CDR3 length: 13 residues. CDR3 sequence: CASSPQGNQPQHF. The CDR3 DNA is TGTGCCAGCTCACCCCAGGGCAATCAGCCCCAGCATTTT.

The chain combines TRBV19 with TRBJ1-2; the D gene is possibly TRBD1 (6 bases). The CDR3 is made up of 14 amino acids. The V end was cut by 4 bases, the J end by 2 bases, with 11 bases between. Germline V gives CDR1 LNHDA, CDR2 SQIVND (reference sequence). CDR3 sequence (DNA): TGTGCCAGTAGTAGGGGGCAGACCAACTATGGCTACACCTTC. Its translation is CASSRGQTNYGYTF.

The CDR3 coding sequence is TGTGCCATCAGCCTCGGGACTAGCGGGAGGACGAGCTCCTACAATGAGCAGTTCTTC. Translating it yields CAISLGTSGRTSSYNEQFF. The chain uses TRBV10-3 and TRBJ2-1, with 15 positions matching TRBD2. The junction had 9 bases not matched to a gene; V was cut back by 6 bases and J by 0 bases. Germline CDR1 and CDR2: ENHRY and SYGVKD. This CDR3 is built from 19 residues.

The gene calls are TRBV5-1 and TRBJ2-3, with 7 bases matching TRBD2. Germline trimming cut 4 bases from V and 2 bases from J; bases unmatched to any gene: 7. Germline V gives CDR1 SGHRS, CDR2 YFSETQ. This CDR3 comprises 15 residues. Here the CDR3 DNA reads TGCGCCAGCAGCCCCGGGGGGACCTTCACAGATACGCAGTATTTT. This translates into CASSPGGTFTDTQYF. The full variable domain, with the rest looked up from reference TRBV5-1 and TRBJ2-3, is KAGVTQTPRYLIKTRGQQVTLSCSPISGHRSVSWYQQTPGQGLQFLFEYFSETQRNKGNFPGRFSGRQFSNSRSEMNVSTLELGDSALYLCASSPGGTFTDTQYFGPGTRLTVL.

The chain couples TRBV7-3 to TRBJ2-2; perhaps TRBD2 as D (5 bases). The germline V gene has CDR1 SGHTA and CDR2 FQGTGA. This CDR3 spans 15 amino acids. The V gene lost 5 bases and the J gene lost 5 bases, with 15 bases spanning the gap. CDR3 loop: CASSPSGSRTGELFF. DNA for the CDR3: TGTGCCAGCAGCCCTTCGGGGTCTCGGACCGGGGAGCTGTTTTTT. Complete variable domain (other parts from reference TRBV7-3 and TRBJ2-2): GAGVSQTPSNKVTEKGKYVELRCDPISGHTALYWYRQSLGQGPEFLIYFQGTGAADDSGLPNDRFFAVRPEGSVSTLKIQRTERGDSAVYLCASSPSGSRTGELFFGEGSRLTVL.

This chain joins TRBV10-3 and TRBJ1-2, with a weak D call TRBD1 (6 bases). Germline V gene data show CDR1 as ENHRY and CDR2 as SYGVKD. V was shortened by 10 bases and J by 2 bases, with 14 bases between the two germline ends. The CDR3 is 13 residues long. Written as DNA, the CDR3 is TGTGCCACCAGGGGAGGGGACAACTATGGCTACACCTTC. The encoded protein is CATRGGDNYGYTF.